This T cell receptor (beta chain) was retrieved from a study of shared clonotypes between healthy human individuals (TCRdb year 2020). With regard to the full study: The cohort comprised a couple of women and a few men aged 18 to 49 years. For each donor, three plates each were used for CD4 naive and CD4 memory, two plates were used for CD8 naive, and one plate was used for CD8 memory. Blood TCR repertoires of about 5 healthy adults were deeply sequenced to estimate repertoire size and the extent of clonotype sharing between individuals. To increase sequencing depth and limit assay-specific biases, TCR repertoire library preparation and sequencing were carried out by different laboratories using diverse techniques. Per donor, leukapheresis produced somewhere between about 0.94 and 9.5 billion PBMCs.

As concerns this clone: No antigen is known for it. The germline gene is not matched at one end of the junction; a read error may be the cause.

The CDR3 spans 14 residues, from the cysteine through the phenylalanine. Kept here is only the CDR3 DNA, which spans 42 bases and is read in frame from base 1. CDR1 and CDR2 were assigned from the germline V gene (reference sequence) as MNHEY and SMNVEV. Using the deep immunoSEQ assay, multiplex PCR amplified TCR CDR3 regions from genomic DNA. For each cell subset, the extracted genomic DNA was distributed evenly across all wells of several immunoSEQ 96-well plates, and each plate served as one replicate. For sorted subsets, each replicate PCR was loaded with around 200 ng genomic DNA, equivalent to approximately 33,000 T cell genomes. Purified libraries were measured with a Qubit 3.0 fluorometer, size-checked on a Bioanalyzer 2100, and measured again with the KAPA Library Quantification kit. Every immunoSEQ 96-well plate was sequenced on a dedicated single-read 150-cycle Illumina NextSeq 550 flow cell. The authors' pipeline ran thus. Because only junctional sequences without quality scores were contained in the immunoSEQ output, filtering matching that applied to full-length reads could not be performed. Sequences were annotated with PyIR, a Python wrapper for IgBLAST v1.9, using IMGT germline references to assign V/J genes and CDR3. Reads with weak V/J assignments (E-value above 1e-6), missing CDR3, stop codons, out-of-frame junctions, or ambiguous translated residues were removed. V3J clonotypes were defined as sequences sharing an identical inferred V gene, J gene, and CDR3 amino acid sequence. Percentage overlap between repertoires was calculated by dividing the number of shared unique clonotypes by the size of the smaller repertoire. Repertoire richness was assessed with RTK rarefaction, the Chao1 estimator, and Recon v2.1 estimates of unobserved clonotypes. Generation probabilities were computed with OLGA for all TCRbeta clonotypes obtained by the gDNA method from a few donors. The source is immuneACCESS, and TCRdb retained only in-frame sequences with V and J called. Part of the clones is not carried over; for the studies checked, unresolved V genes explain less than half of this, and the remainder is unexplained. From that table come the V and J calls and clone size; the DNA was used to work out D and trimming. The sample data list around 600,000 clones, and more than 95% of these were observed just once. The ten largest clones represent around 0.06% of the sample.

The study at large found these results: Pairwise subsampling indicated that sequencing depth was expected to affect the degree of clonotype sharing among donors. Sharing across a few donors was observed for around 4.8% of naive CD4, 3% to 3.5% of naive CD8, roughly 2.3% of memory CD4, and approximately 0.41% of memory CD8 clonotypes. Because the study included a small number of donors, the genetic and exposure-history diversity represented was limited. Higher generation probabilities were observed for clonotypes shared by all four sorted-subset donors than for non-shared clonotypes. Naive subsets generally had larger estimated clonotype richness than memory subsets did. Even with the large sequencing depth, rarefaction of the sorted-subset datasets indicated that sequencing was incomplete. Only blood was sampled, and tissue TCR repertoires likely differ from those in blood.

Donors were healthy HIV-negative adults with no recently reported acute infections or vaccinations. Only Caucasian adults living in Nashville, Tennessee, USA were represented among the donors. CD4+ T cells were enriched by magnetic negative selection; naive cells were then positively selected on CD45RA, and the negative fraction formed the memory subset. Blood was collected by leukapheresis, and PBMCs were isolated by Ficoll-Histopaque density gradient centrifugation and then cryopreserved in liquid nitrogen vapor phase. Purity and quantity of every magnetically sorted T cell population were checked by analytical flow cytometry. Genomic DNA was isolated from each sorted fraction and quantified by UV absorbance on a Nanodrop 2000c.

The receptor comes from a woman aged 30 to 39 in good health. Sequencing input: naive CD4+ T cells sorted from blood. Explained via the paper, the cell subset or site label denotes: CD45RA+ positively selected. The chain couples TRBV27 to TRBJ2-5; a tentative D call is TRBD1 (6 bases match). The CDR3 region: CASSSPRSKQGPHF. The base sequence is TGTGCCAGCAGTTCCCCTCGGTCCAAACAGGGTCCGCACTTC.